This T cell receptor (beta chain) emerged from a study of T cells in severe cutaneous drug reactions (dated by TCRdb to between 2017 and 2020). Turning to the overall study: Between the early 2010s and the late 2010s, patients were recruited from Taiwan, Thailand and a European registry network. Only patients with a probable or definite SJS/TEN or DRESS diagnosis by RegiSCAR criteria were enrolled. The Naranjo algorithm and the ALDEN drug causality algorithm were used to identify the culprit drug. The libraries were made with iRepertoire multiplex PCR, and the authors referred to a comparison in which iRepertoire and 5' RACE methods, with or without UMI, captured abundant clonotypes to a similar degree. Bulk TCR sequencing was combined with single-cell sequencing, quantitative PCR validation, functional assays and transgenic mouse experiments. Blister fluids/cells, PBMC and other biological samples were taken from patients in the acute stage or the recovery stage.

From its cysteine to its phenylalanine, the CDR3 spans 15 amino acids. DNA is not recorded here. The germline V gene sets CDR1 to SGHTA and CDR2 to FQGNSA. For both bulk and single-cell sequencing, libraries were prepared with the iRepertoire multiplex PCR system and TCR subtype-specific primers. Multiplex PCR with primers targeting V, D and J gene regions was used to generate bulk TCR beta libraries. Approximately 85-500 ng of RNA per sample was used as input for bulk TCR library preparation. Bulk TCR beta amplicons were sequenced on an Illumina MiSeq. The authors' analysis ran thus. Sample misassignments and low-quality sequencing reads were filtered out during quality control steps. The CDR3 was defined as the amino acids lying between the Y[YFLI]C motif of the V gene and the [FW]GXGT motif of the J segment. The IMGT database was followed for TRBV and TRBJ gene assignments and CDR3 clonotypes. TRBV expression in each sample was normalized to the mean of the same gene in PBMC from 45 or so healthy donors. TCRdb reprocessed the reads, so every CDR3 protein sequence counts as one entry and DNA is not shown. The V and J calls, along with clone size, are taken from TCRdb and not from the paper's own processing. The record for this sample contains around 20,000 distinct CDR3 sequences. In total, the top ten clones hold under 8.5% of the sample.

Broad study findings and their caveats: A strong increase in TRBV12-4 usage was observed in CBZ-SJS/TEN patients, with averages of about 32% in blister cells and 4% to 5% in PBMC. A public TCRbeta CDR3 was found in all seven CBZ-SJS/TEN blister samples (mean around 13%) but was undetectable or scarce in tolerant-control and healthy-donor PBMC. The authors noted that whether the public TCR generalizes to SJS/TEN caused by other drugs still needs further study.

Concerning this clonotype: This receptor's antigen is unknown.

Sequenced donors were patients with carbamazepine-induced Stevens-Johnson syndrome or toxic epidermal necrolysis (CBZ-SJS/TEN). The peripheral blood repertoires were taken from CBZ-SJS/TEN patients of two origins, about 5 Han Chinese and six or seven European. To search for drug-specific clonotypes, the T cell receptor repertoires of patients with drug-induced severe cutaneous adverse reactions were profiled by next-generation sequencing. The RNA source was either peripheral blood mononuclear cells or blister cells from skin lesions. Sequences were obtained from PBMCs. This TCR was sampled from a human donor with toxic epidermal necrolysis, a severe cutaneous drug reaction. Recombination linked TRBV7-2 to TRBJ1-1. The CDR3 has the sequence CASSPAWGVMTEAFF.